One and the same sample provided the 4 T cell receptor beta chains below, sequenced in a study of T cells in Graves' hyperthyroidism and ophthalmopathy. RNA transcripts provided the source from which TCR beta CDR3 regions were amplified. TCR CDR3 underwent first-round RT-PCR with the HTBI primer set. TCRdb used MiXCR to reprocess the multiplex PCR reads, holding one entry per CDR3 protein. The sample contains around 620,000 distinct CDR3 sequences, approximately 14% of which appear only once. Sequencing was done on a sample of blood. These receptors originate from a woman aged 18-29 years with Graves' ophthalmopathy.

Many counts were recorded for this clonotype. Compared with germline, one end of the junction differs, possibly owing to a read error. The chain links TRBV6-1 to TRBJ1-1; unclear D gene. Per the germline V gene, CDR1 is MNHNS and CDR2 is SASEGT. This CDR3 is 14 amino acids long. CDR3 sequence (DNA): TGTGCCAGCAGCGAAGGACGTCTGAACACTGAAGCTTTCTTT. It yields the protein CASSEGRLNTEAFF.

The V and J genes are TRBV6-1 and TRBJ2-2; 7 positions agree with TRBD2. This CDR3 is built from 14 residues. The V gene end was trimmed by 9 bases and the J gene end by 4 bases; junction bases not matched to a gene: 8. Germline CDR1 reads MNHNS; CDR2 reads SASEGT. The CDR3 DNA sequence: TGTGCCAGTGTACTAGCGCGATCCACCGGGGAGCTGTTTTTT. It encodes CASVLARSTGELFF.

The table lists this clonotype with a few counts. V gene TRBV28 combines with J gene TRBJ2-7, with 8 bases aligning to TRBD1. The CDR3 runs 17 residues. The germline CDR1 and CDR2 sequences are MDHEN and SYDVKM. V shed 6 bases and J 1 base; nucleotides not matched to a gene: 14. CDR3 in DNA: TGTGCCAGCAGGCGACGGAAAAGACAGGGGACATCCTACGAGCAGTACTTC. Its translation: CASRRRKRQGTSYEQYF.

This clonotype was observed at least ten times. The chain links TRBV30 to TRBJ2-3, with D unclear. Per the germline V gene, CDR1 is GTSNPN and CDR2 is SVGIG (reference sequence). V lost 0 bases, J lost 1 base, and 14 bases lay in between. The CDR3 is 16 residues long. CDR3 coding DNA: TGTGCCTGGAGTGTACGGATTTACAAGCGCACAGATACGCAGTATTTT. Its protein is CAWSVRIYKRTDTQYF.